This T cell receptor beta chain was captured in a study of identical twins. Whole-study results and caveats: For monozygotic twins, models underestimated out-of-frame TCR alpha sharing. Insertions were fewer in abundant cord blood beta clonotypes, whereas memory repertoires showed none of this pattern.

A single record per CDR3 protein comes from TCRdb applying MiXCR to the 5' RACE reads. The sample contains 240,000 or so distinct CDR3 sequences, about 7% of which appear only once. This clonotype appeared many times. The antigen is not known. Germline trimming cut 1 base from V and 8 bases from J; bases unmatched to any gene: 6. In germline, CDR1 is LNHNV, CDR2 YYDKDF (reference sequence). CDR3 length equals 15 residues. These data are also associated with another study on yellow fever vaccine responses in identical twins.

V and J are TRBV15 and TRBJ1-2; 11 bases are shared with TRBD1. This TCR was recovered from a woman aged 18-35 years in good health. The source material was memory (CD45RO+) T cells sorted from blood. The CDR3 DNA reads as TGTGCCACCAGCAGAGTGTTCGGACAGGGGGCAGGCTACACCTTC. Encoded protein: CATSRVFGQGAGYTF.